This TCR beta chain originates from a study of blood T cells in healthy people across ages. General study findings and limits: Older age went with lower TCR beta diversity per million T cells, in a roughly linear way.

The length of the CDR3 is 16 residues. Germline CDR1 is SGHNT and CDR2 is YENEEA. This clonotype was detected ten times or more. Antigen: not known. The junction shows a germline mismatch at one end, possibly a read error. A second PCR of about 7 to 12 cycles used a sample-barcoded 5' primer and a J-beta primer mix. Carrying 12 random nucleotides, a template-switch adaptor labeled each individual cDNA molecule. TCRdb called the 5' RACE reads again in MiXCR, with one record for every CDR3 protein. Of about 780,000 distinct CDR3 sequences listed, 35% to 60% are singletons. The chain employs TRBV11-3 and TRBJ2-3; 11 nucleotides agree with TRBD2. Material: blood. The receptor's source is a man at least 80 years old in good health. The CDR3 nucleotides are TGCGCCAGCAGCTTGGGGACTAGCGGACGCACAGATACGCAGTATTTT. Protein sequence: CASSLGTSGRTDTQYF.